This is a list of T cell receptor beta chains from one sample in a study of long-term antiretroviral therapy in people with HIV. Measured with immunoSEQ multiplex PCR; TCRdb has only the in-frame clones, and not every one. The sample includes 15,000 to 20,000 clones, roughly 90% of them seen just once. The sequences come from unsorted PBMCs, collected 0.7 years before starting antiretroviral therapy. The receptors shown here come from a man aged 45 to 65 with HIV. Both conserved end residues are part of each CDR3.

V	J	CDR3
TRBV4-1	TRBJ2-7	CASSQGGGSPYEQYF
TRBV29-1	TRBJ2-3	CSVSGQGATDTQYF
TRBV6-6	TRBJ2-5	CATRLAGQETQYF
TRBV19	TRBJ1-1	CASSIAGLTEAFF
TRBV10-3	TRBJ2-7	CAISSFGARDTYEQYF
TRBV5-1	TRBJ2-1	CASSLGGSGNVNEQFF
TRBV13	TRBJ2-5	CASSLGQSRLAGGFGETQYF
TRBV2	TRBJ2-3	CASSRIRTGTADTQYF
TRBV11-3	TRBJ2-5	CASSRTGGSLETQYF
TRBV10-1	TRBJ2-7	CASSESIGLSYEQYF
TRBV30	TRBJ2-1	CALGRQSYNEQFF
TRBV5-4	TRBJ2-1	CASSPGQGVEREQFF
TRBV5-1	TRBJ2-1	CASSAGDRNEQFF
TRBV6-1	TRBJ1-5	CASSGNQPQHF
TRBV7-9	TRBJ2-7	CASRTGSYEQYF
TRBV2	TRBJ1-4	CASSEFTVEEKLFF
TRBV11-2	TRBJ2-7	CASTQGGRTYEQYF
TRBV4-1	TRBJ2-3	CASSWGTSGMGGTQYF
TRBV12-5	TRBJ1-6	CASGSGTANSPLHF
TRBV7-9	TRBJ2-3	CASSLQGLRGTDTQYF
TRBV19	TRBJ1-3	CASSIGAGPSGNTIYF
TRBV5-1	TRBJ1-5	CASSTGQVNQPQHF
TRBV6-5	TRBJ1-3	CASSYLDRAGNTIYF
TRBV5-6	TRBJ2-7	CASSLLGRGEQYF
TRBV18	TRBJ1-4	CASSRTVNEKLFF
TRBV10-3	TRBJ2-5	CAISGAGGGETQYF
TRBV6-5	TRBJ1-1	CASSYEYRASTEAFF
TRBV5-1	TRBJ1-1	CASRLTGTGGLSTEAFF
TRBV5-1	TRBJ2-7	CASTFGLSSYEQYF
TRBV27	TRBJ2-2	CASSPQRAPNTGELFF
TRBV5-1	TRBJ1-2	CASSLATGLNYGYTF
TRBV28	TRBJ1-5	CASSFRQGPLNQPQHF
TRBV29-1	TRBJ1-2	CSVEEGQLLNYGYTF
TRBV4-3	TRBJ1-2	CASSQGIQGAFYGYTF
TRBV5-6	TRBJ1-1	CASSLFDRDTEAFF
TRBV27	TRBJ2-1	CASTRDRVIGGSYNEQFF
TRBV27	TRBJ2-3	CASSLGTGGGFRTDTQYF
TRBV18	TRBJ1-5	CASSSRTGDNQPQHF
TRBV11-3	TRBJ2-3	CASSFASGDTQYF
TRBV7-9	TRBJ1-1	CASSPDIWTEAFF